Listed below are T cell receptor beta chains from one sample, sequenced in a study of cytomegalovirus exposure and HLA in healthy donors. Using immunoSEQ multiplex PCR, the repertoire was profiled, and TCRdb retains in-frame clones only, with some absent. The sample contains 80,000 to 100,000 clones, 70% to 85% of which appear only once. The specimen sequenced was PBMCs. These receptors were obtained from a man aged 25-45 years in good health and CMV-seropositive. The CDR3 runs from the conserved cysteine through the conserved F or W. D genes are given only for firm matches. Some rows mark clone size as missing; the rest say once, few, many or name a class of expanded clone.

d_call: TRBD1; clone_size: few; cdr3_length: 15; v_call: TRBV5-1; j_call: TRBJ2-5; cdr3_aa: CASSFWDRGQETQYF; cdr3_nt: TGCGCCAGCAGCTTTTGGGACAGGGGGCAAGAGACCCAGTACTTC
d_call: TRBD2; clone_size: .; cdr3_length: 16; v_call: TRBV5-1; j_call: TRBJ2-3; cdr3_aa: CASSLGSSGGADTQYF; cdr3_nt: TGCGCCAGCAGCTTGGGGTCTAGCGGGGGGGCAGATACGCAGTATTTT
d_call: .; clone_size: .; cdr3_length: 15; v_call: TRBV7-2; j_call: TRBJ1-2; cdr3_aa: CASSLGGARPRGYTF; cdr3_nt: TGTGCCAGCAGCTTAGGAGGTGCCCGTCCTAGGGGCTACACCTTC
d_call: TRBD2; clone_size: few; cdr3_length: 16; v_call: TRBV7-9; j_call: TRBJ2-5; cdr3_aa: CASSLGASGEQETQYF; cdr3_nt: TGTGCCAGCAGCTTAGGAGCTAGCGGGGAGCAAGAGACCCAGTACTTC
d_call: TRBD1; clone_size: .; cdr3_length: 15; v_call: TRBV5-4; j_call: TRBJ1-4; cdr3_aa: CASSSTGTEGEKLFF; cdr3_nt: TGTGCCAGCAGTTCGACGGGGACAGAGGGTGAAAAACTGTTTTTT
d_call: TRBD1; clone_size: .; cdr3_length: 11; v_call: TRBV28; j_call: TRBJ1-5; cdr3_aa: CRGGRRQPQHF; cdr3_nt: TGCAGAGGGGGCCGAAGGCAGCCCCAGCATTTT
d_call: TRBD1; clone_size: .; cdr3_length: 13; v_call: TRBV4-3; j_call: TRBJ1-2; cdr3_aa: CASSGTAFYGYTF; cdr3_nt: TGCGCCAGCAGCGGGACAGCCTTCTATGGCTACACCTTC
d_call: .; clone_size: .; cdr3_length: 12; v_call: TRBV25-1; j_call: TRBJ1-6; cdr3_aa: CASHLGGSPLHF; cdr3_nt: TGTGCCAGTCACTTAGGCGGTTCACCCCTCCACTTT
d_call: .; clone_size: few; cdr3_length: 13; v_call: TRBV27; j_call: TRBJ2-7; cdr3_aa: CASSLNLRYEQYF; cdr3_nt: TGTGCCAGCAGTTTAAATTTGAGGTACGAGCAGTACTTC
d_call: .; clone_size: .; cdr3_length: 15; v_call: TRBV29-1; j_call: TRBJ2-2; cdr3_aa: CSVEGGPRDTGELFF; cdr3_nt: TGCAGCGTTGAAGGGGGGCCCCGGGACACCGGGGAGCTGTTTTTT